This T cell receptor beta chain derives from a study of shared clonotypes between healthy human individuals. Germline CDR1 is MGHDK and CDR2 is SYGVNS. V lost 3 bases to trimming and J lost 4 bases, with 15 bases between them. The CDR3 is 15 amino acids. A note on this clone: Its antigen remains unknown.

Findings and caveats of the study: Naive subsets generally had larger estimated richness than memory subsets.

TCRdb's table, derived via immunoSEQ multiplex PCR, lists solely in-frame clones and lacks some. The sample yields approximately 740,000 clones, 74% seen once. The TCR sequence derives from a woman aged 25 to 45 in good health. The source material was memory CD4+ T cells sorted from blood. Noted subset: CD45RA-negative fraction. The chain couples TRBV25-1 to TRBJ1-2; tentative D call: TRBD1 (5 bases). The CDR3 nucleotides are TGTGCCAGCAGTGACTGGGGACGGGAGGGCTATGGCTACACCTTC. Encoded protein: CASSDWGREGYGYTF.